This T cell receptor beta chain was identified during a study of blood T cell repertoires in COVID-19. Study context: Sample material is recorded as cDNA or gDNA derived from T cells, B-cell-depleted T cells, or PBMCs.

This study enrolled people aged 18 to 89 from around 25 US geographic areas. V gave up 1 base and J gave up 1 base, with 12 bases separating them. The CDR3 extends over 16 amino acids. In germline, CDR1 is SGHRS, CDR2 YFSETQ. Sequencing used immunoSEQ multiplex PCR; TCRdb keeps in-frame clones, though not all of them. Of approximately 300,000 clones in the sample, 75% to 90% were seen once. Specimen: PBMCs or T cells enriched from blood (not recorded which). The chain couples TRBV5-1 to TRBJ1-3; D is possibly TRBD1 (6 bases). The TCR was taken from a woman aged 25 to 39 who had been exposed to COVID-19. CDR3 protein: CASSLQGLGSGNTIYF. In DNA, the CDR3 is TGCGCCAGCAGCTTGCAGGGGTTGGGATCTGGAAACACCATATATTTT.